A single T cell receptor beta chain is shown here with its context. Its antigen has not been determined. Per-base qualities were not stored, and no clone one base away is much larger. Looking up the germline V gene yields CDR1 SGHRS and CDR2 YFSETQ. Trimmed from V: 2 bases; trimmed from J: 5 bases; junction bases lacking a gene match: 6. The CDR3, cysteine through phenylalanine, is 14 amino acids long. Only the CDR3 part of the read is kept: 42 bases, read in frame from the first base. The data derive from a study of T cell responses to AZD1222 COVID-19 vaccine (dated by TCRdb to about 2021). With respect to the entire study: AZD1222 recipients given second doses at about 4 weeks or at about 12 weeks were pooled, since spike-specific TCR depth and breadth were not found to differ between the two schedules. A total of 240 or so trial participants underwent TCR sequencing, of whom 207 had received two doses of AZD1222 and about 25 had received two doses of the MenACWY control vaccine. Enrollment into the trials was organized by age into subgroups of 18-55, 56-69 and 70-plus years, and those subgroups contained roughly 150, 30 and 60 TCR-sequenced participants, respectively. Study-level results and caveats: Only a handful of AZD1222 recipients were SARS-CoV-2 seropositive at baseline, limiting conclusions about previously exposed vaccinees. Because no day 14 peak-response samples were available, repertoires were characterized only after the peak T cell response. The whole spike protein was spanned by vaccine-associated CD4 TCRs, and dominant responses were seen in regions 160-218 and 743-854. In the small 56-69-year group, the increase in depth fell short of significance, most likely because of low power. Participants were mostly white British and included more females than males, and it was suggested by the authors that clonal diversity may have been underestimated. Reportedly, close to half of the unique spike-specific TCRs recognized epitopes lying outside the regions that are mutated in the B.1.351 and B.1.1.7 variants. After two AZD1222 doses, both the breadth and the depth of spike-specific TCRs were significantly higher than at day 0 and than in MenACWY recipients.

The CDR3 regions of human TCRbeta chains were analyzed by immunosequencing. The published analysis was carried out like this. TCRs in the repertoires were compared against a reference library of SARS-CoV-2-specific TCRs that had been generated with the MIRA antigen-specificity platform. Breadth was defined as the fraction of unique TCRs that were SARS-CoV-2-associated, and depth was defined as the fraction of total T cells that were SARS-CoV-2-associated. Using the MIRA data, each spike-specific TCR was mapped to the spike region that the TCR reacts to and placed in a CD4 or CD8 class. Log10-transformed breadth and depth values were compared by one-way ANOVA with Sidak's multiple comparisons tests. TCRdb limited this immuneACCESS table to in-frame rearrangements with V and J called. A share of clones is missing; checked studies link under half to unresolved V genes, and the rest is unexplained. V and J calls and clone size are those listed in that table; D and trimming were worked out from the DNA. The sample table shows about 120,000 clones, and approximately 90% are seen once. Of the sample, 9% to 15% is held by the ten largest clones.

Read against the paper, the sample's time point label means: baseline before first vaccination. Vaccinee samples were obtained from the UK trials COV001 and COV002, which included a single-blind randomized controlled phase 2/3 trial of AZD1222 (ChAdOx1 nCoV-19) in healthy adults. For TCRbeta chain sequencing, PBMC samples from trial participants were taken at day 0 and at day 28 after the second dose. The chain is made from TRBV5-1 and TRBJ2-5, and 7 junctional nucleotides match TRBD1. The clonotype originates from an adult in good health. Specimen: peripheral blood, collected on day 0 of AZD1222 vaccination. The CDR3 region has the sequence CASSFGTAGETQYF. The nucleotide sequence reads TGCGCCAGCAGCTTTGGGACAGCCGGTGAGACCCAGTACTTC.